A selection of T cell receptor beta chains follows, all from one sample in a study of cytomegalovirus exposure and HLA in healthy donors. The data were produced by immunoSEQ multiplex PCR, yet TCRdb's version contains in-frame clones alone and is incomplete. The sample holds about 84,000 clones, 85% to 90% seen once. Sample: PBMCs. These receptors were obtained from a man aged 18-30 years in good health and CMV-seronegative. CDR3s include the opening cysteine and the closing phenylalanine or tryptophan. A D gene is named only where the DNA matches it firmly. A clone size is listed for some rows: how often the clone was seen (once, few, many), or a class if it is expanded.

d_gene	abundance	j_gene	v_gene	CDR3nt	CDR3aa
TRBD1	-	TRBJ2-7	TRBV10-3	TGTGCCATCAGAGCCGGGACAGGGAATGCCTACGAGCAGTACTTC	CAIRAGTGNAYEQYF
TRBD1	-	TRBJ2-3	TRBV5-1	TGCGCCAGCAGTCCGACAGGGGGCCATACGCAGTATTTT	CASSPTGGHTQYF
-	once	TRBJ1-5	TRBV12-5	TGTGCTAGTGGTTTCCTACCCACGGAGGCAGCCCCCGATGAACGGGTGTGTGCTGGTCAGCCCCAGCATTTT	CASGFLPTEAAPDERVCAGQPQHF
TRBD2	-	TRBJ2-2	TRBV19	TGTGCCAGTAGTAAACTAGCGGGGTCCACCGGGGAGCTGTTTTTT	CASSKLAGSTGELFF
-	-	TRBJ2-7	TRBV7-9	TGTGCCAGCAGCTTTCAGGGTAGGGCCTACGAGCAGTACTTC	CASSFQGRAYEQYF
TRBD1	-	TRBJ2-7	TRBV5-1	TGCGCCAGCAGCTTGGGACAGGGGGCTTCCTACGAGCAGTACTTC	CASSLGQGASYEQYF
TRBD1	-	TRBJ2-3	TRBV5-1	TGCGCCAGCACCCGGGACAGCCTATACACAGATACGCAGTATTTT	CASTRDSLYTDTQYF
TRBD1	-	TRBJ1-1	TRBV18	TGTGCCAGCTCACCTCTGGACAGGGCCCTGAACACTGAAGCTTTCTTT	CASSPLDRALNTEAFF
TRBD1	-	TRBJ2-5	TRBV29-1	TGCAGCGCCAGACAGGGGGCGGAGAAGACCCAGTACTTC	CSARQGAEKTQYF
TRBD1	once	TRBJ2-2	TRBV7-3	TGTGCCAGCAGCCCGCACTCACAGGGGTCCGGGGAGCTGTTTTTT	CASSPHSQGSGELFF
-	-	TRBJ2-2	TRBV6-1	TGTGCCAGCAGTGCTCTCACGAGGGTGGCTCCCGGGGAGCTGTTTTTT	CASSALTRVAPGELFF
TRBD2	once	TRBJ2-1	TRBV7-9	TGTGCCAGCAGCCCTCTAGCGGGAGCTTCCAATGAGCAGTTCTTC	CASSPLAGASNEQFF
-	-	TRBJ1-2	TRBV19	TGTGCCAGTAGTGCATCCGCAGACAGAGGAGCTAACTATGGCTACACCTTC	CASSASADRGANYGYTF
-	-	TRBJ1-5	TRBV19	TGTGCCAGTAGTATTTTCGCGGGGGGGGGTCAGCCCCAGCATTTT	CASSIFAGGGQPQHF
-	once	TRBJ1-4	TRBV27	TGTGCCAGCAGTTTTGTGCCTCCCCGGTTCCGGAGAGATGAAAAACTGTTTTTT	CASSFVPPRFRRDEKLFF
TRBD2	-	TRBJ2-2	TRBV9	TGTGCCCTCTCCCGCGCTAGCGGGAGAAGGGTGACCGGGGAGCTGTTTTTT	CALSRASGRRVTGELFF
-	-	TRBJ1-3	TRBV7-6	TGTGCCAGCAGCTTAACCAGGGCGAGTTCTGGAAACACCATATATTTT	CASSLTRASSGNTIYF
TRBD1	-	TRBJ2-5	TRBV29-1	TGCAGCGTGATACAGGGGGCCCCAGAGACCCAGTACTTC	CSVIQGAPETQYF
-	-	TRBJ2-1	TRBV27	TGTGCCAGCAGTCCAGTGAACAATGAGCAGTTCTTC	CASSPVNNEQFF
-	-	TRBJ2-4	TRBV15	TGTGCCACCAGCACCTCGACAGGTTCGCACAAAAACATTCAGTACTTC	CATSTSTGSHKNIQYF
-	-	TRBJ2-2	TRBV11-2	TGTGCCAGCAGCTTAATCGGGAGTGCCGGGGAGCTGTTTTTT	CASSLIGSAGELFF
-	-	TRBJ1-2	TRBV19	TGTGCCAGTAGTATCCGCCAGGGAGGCTACACCTTC	CASSIRQGGYTF
TRBD2	few	TRBJ2-3	TRBV28	TGTGCCAGCGCCTTTAGCGGGAGTAACACAGATACGCAGTATTTT	CASAFSGSNTDTQYF
-	once	TRBJ2-7	TRBV15	TGTGCCACCAGCAGGAACAGGGAATCCTACGAGCAGTACTTC	CATSRNRESYEQYF
-	few	TRBJ1-2	TRBV11-2	TGTGCCAGCAGCTTAGATCCCGTAAACTATGGCTACACCTTC	CASSLDPVNYGYTF
-	-	TRBJ2-7	TRBV7-9	TGTGCCAGCAGCCCATCCCGGGACTTAGCTCCCTACGAGCAGTACTTC	CASSPSRDLAPYEQYF
TRBD1	-	TRBJ1-2	TRBV30	TGTGCCTGGACCCCGGGGACAGGGTTCTATGGCTACACCTTC	CAWTPGTGFYGYTF
-	-	TRBJ2-7	TRBV4-3	TGCGCCAGCAGCCAAGATCTTACCTACGAGCAGTACTTC	CASSQDLTYEQYF
TRBD1	-	TRBJ1-5	TRBV15	TGTGCCACCAGCAGAGATCTGGGACAGCTCAATCAGCCCCAGCATTTT	CATSRDLGQLNQPQHF
TRBD2	-	TRBJ2-7	TRBV19	TGTGCCCTAGGGGGGGGACTAGCGGGAGAATCGGGCCCCTACGAGCAGTACTTC	CALGGGLAGESGPYEQYF
-	-	TRBJ1-1	TRBV4-3	TGCGCCAGCAGCTTTGACAGGAATACTGAAGCTTTCTTT	CASSFDRNTEAFF
TRBD1	-	TRBJ1-1	TRBV28	TGTGCCAGCAGTTTAGGGGACAGGGGTGACGCTTTCTTT	CASSLGDRGDAFF
TRBD2	-	TRBJ2-1	TRBV10-1	TGCGCCCCAGGGAGGGTACTAGCGTGCAATGAGCAGTTCTTC	CAPGRVLACNEQFF
-	-	TRBJ2-1	TRBV11-3	TGTGCCAGCAGCGACGAATGGGCTTCCGATGGCAATGAGCAGTTCTTC	CASSDEWASDGNEQFF
TRBD1	-	TRBJ1-5	TRBV28	TGTGCCAGCAGTTTATTGGGACAGCTTAATCAGCCCCAGCATTTT	CASSLLGQLNQPQHF
-	-	TRBJ2-4	TRBV11-2	TGTGCCAGCAGCTTAGCGCGGATGGTTGGAGCCAAAAACATTCAGTACTTC	CASSLARMVGAKNIQYF
TRBD2	-	TRBJ2-3	TRBV9	TGTGCCAGCTCCCTAGCGGGAGGGGGCACAGATACGCAGTATTTT	CASSLAGGGTDTQYF
TRBD1	once	TRBJ1-4	TRBV6-4	TGTGCCAGCAGCGGAGCCTCCGGGACAGGGTCTGCAACTAATGAAAAACTGTTTTTT	CASSGASGTGSATNEKLFF
TRBD1	-	TRBJ2-1	TRBV19	TGTGCCAGTAGTACCGGACAGGGGGTCTACAATGAGCAGTTCTTC	CASSTGQGVYNEQFF
TRBD1	-	TRBJ1-1	TRBV28	TGTGCCAGCAGCCGAGACAGGGATCGTGCTTTCTTT	CASSRDRDRAFF
-	-	TRBJ1-2	TRBV18	TGTGCCAGCTCACCGGCGGAGTCCTATGGCTACACCTTC	CASSPAESYGYTF
-	-	TRBJ1-4	TRBV10-3	TGTGCCATCGCTTACTCCAGCGCCCCCAATGAAAAACTGTTTTTT	CAIAYSSAPNEKLFF
TRBD1	-	TRBJ1-3	TRBV30	TGTGCCTGGAGTCGGGGGACAGGGTTACACTCTGGAAACACCATATATTTT	CAWSRGTGLHSGNTIYF
TRBD1	-	TRBJ2-7	TRBV5-4	TGTGCCAGCAGCTTGCGGGACAGCTCCTACGAGCAGTACTTC	CASSLRDSSYEQYF
-	-	TRBJ2-7	TRBV28	TGTGCCAGCAGTTTAGCTGGGAGTGTCTACGAGCAGTACTTC	CASSLAGSVYEQYF
-	-	TRBJ2-7	TRBV7-2	TGTGCCAGCAGCTTAGAAACTAGGGCCTACGAGCAGTACTTC	CASSLETRAYEQYF
-	-	TRBJ1-1	TRBV28	TGTGCCAGCAGTTATATTCGGACTGAAGCTTTCTTT	CASSYIRTEAFF
TRBD1	-	TRBJ2-7	TRBV5-1	TGCGCCAGCAGCTTAAGGGACAGGGGGTTGTACGAGCAGTACTTC	CASSLRDRGLYEQYF
-	once	TRBJ1-5	TRBV7-9	TGTGCCAGCAGCTTAGTCGGACAGAACAATCAGCCCCAGCATTTT	CASSLVGQNNQPQHF
-	-	TRBJ2-1	TRBV7-9	TGTGCCAGCAGCTTAGTAGGGTCGGGAGCGTCCTACAATGAGCAGTTCTTC	CASSLVGSGASYNEQFF